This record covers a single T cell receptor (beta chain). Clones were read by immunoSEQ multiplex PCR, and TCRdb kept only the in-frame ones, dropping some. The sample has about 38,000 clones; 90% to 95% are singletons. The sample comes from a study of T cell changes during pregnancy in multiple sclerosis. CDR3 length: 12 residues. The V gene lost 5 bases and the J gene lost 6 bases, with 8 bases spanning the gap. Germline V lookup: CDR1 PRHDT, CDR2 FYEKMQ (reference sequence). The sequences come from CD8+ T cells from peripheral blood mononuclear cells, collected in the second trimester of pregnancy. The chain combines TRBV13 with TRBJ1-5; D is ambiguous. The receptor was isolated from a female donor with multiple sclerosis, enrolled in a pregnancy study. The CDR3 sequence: CASSQAGQPQHF. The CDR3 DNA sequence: TGTGCCAGCAGCCAAGCTGGTCAGCCCCAGCATTTT.